These 21 T cell receptor beta chains were all obtained from the same sample, sequenced in a study of CD8+CD57+ T cells in acquired aplastic anemia. Researchers used genomic DNA as the template to profile TCR beta VDJ and CDR3. One entry per CDR3 protein, called by TCRdb with MiXCR from the reads. The table shows 200,000 to 250,000 distinct CDR3 sequences, with roughly half occurring only once. The patients chosen for sequencing had shown expansion of CD8+CD57+ cells (detected by flow cytometry). The sample consisted of sorted CD4+, CD8+, or CD8+CD57+ T cells (not recorded which) from PBMCs. These receptors all stem from a human donor with aplastic anemia.

This rearrangement joins TRBV7-2 to TRBJ1-6, with TRBD1 as a possible D gene (5 bases). Germline V gene data show CDR1 as SGHTA and CDR2 as FQGNSA. Trimming left V 6 bases short and J 6 bases short, with 18 bases between. This CDR3 region has 16 residues. For the CDR3, the DNA is TGTGCCAGCAGATCGGGGGTAGGGGTCTCTAATTCACCCCTCCACTTT. Amino acid sequence: CASRSGVGVSNSPLHF.

V usage is TRBV6-5 and J usage is TRBJ2-2, with a tentative D call TRBD1 (7 bases). The CDR3 loop spans 16 amino acids. V was cut by 3 bases and J by 4 bases, with 15 bases left in between. CDR1 is MNHEY, CDR2 SVGAGI, per germline. The CDR3 sequence is CASSYGGTVGTGELFF. The CDR3 DNA reads TGTGCCAGCAGTTATGGAGGGACAGTAGGCACCGGGGAGCTGTTTTTT.

As concerns this clonotype: Because the CDR3 is missing its conserved closing phenylalanine or tryptophan, this is likely a read error. The CDR3 region is CASSLGQVYEQYL. The CDR3 nucleotides read TGTGCCAGCAGTTTAGGGCAGGTCTACGAGCAGTACCTC. This sequence joins TRBV28 and TRBJ2-7; no clear D gene. Germline V gives CDR1 MDHEN, CDR2 SYDVKM. This CDR3 contains 13 residues. V was trimmed by 2 bases and J by 3 bases, leaving 8 bases between them.

This chain connects TRBV27 to TRBJ2-7; TRBD1 matches at 7 bases. This CDR3 contains 13 residues. V gave up 6 bases and J gave up 5 bases; unmatched junction bases: 7. The germline gives CDR1 MNHEY, CDR2 SMNVEV (reference sequence). The CDR3 is CASRTQGVDEQYF. CDR3 bases: TGTGCCAGCAGGACCCAGGGGGTCGACGAGCAGTACTTC.

This clonotype occurred once. The rearrangement links TRBV11-2 to TRBJ2-7; D is unresolved. This CDR3 has 15 residues. V shed 3 bases and J shed 0 bases, with 12 bases lying between them. Per the germline V gene, CDR1 is SGHAT and CDR2 is FQNNGV. DNA of the CDR3: TGTGCCAGCAGCTTCGGCGCATCGAGCTCCTACGAGCAGTACTTC. Protein product: CASSFGASSSYEQYF.

This clonotype has ten or more counts. The chain couples TRBV5-8 to TRBJ2-2; the D is unclear. Germline-derived CDR1 and CDR2 are SGHTS and YDEGEE. Between the trimmed V and J ends, which lost 2 bases and 6 bases, there was a span of 8 bases. The CDR3 spans 13 residues. DNA for the CDR3: TGTGCCAGCAGCTTTGGTAGTGCCGGGGAGCTGTTTTTT. It codes for CASSFGSAGELFF.

About this clonotype itself: With a much larger clone just one base away, this may be a read error. V and J are TRBV20-1 and TRBJ1-1, with D perhaps TRBD1 (5 bases). CDR3 length: 13 residues. Germline V gene data show CDR1 as DFQATT and CDR2 as SNEGSKA (reference sequence). For the CDR3, the DNA is TGCAGTGCTGGAGAGGGGAAAGTCGATGAAGCTTTCTTT. This encodes CSAGEGKVDEAFF.

The rearrangement links TRBV7-6 to TRBJ1-2; TRBD1 aligns across 7 bases. The CDR3 is made up of 13 amino acids. Germline lookup yields CDR1 SGHVS and CDR2 FNYEAQ. Losses at the gene ends were 4 bases for V and 12 bases for J; bases not matched to a gene: 11. The CDR3 DNA follows: TGTGCCAGCAGCTCCCTCGACAGGGCTGGAAACACCTTC. It is translated as CASSSLDRAGNTF.

In this sample, this clonotype turned up many times. The chain is built from TRBV20-1 and TRBJ1-2, with a possible D match to TRBD1 (5 bases). Per the germline V gene, CDR1 is DFQATT and CDR2 is SNEGSKA (reference sequence). CDR3 size: 13 residues. V lost 3 bases, J lost 3 bases, and 11 bases lay in between. The CDR3 DNA sequence: TGCAGTGCTAGGGGGGACCCTGACTATGGCTACACCTTC. Translating gives CSARGDPDYGYTF.

The V gene is TRBV29-1, the J gene TRBJ1-1; TRBD1 is a possible D gene (5 bases). The CDR3 runs 15 residues. Per the germline V gene, CDR1 is SQVTM and CDR2 is ANQGSEA. The V end was cut by 2 bases, the J end by 3 bases, with 16 bases between. Written as DNA, the CDR3 is TGCAGCGTTGAAAGGGGCGGTAAGGTGGACACTGAAGCTTTCTTT. Amino acid sequence: CSVERGGKVDTEAFF.

The V gene is TRBV10-3, the J gene TRBJ1-6; TRBD1 might be the D (5 bases). Trimming removed 2 bases at V and 7 bases at J, with 21 bases between. CDR3 size: 18 residues. Germline CDR1 ENHRY, CDR2 SYGVKD. CDR3: CAISEQGPRGTRNSPLHF. Here the CDR3 DNA reads TGTGCCATCAGTGAGCAGGGACCGCGAGGAACGAGGAATTCACCCCTCCACTTT.

This clonotype appeared many times. The chain combines TRBV6-5 with TRBJ1-1; D is uncertain. Germline loops: CDR1 MNHEY, CDR2 SVGAGI. Between the trimmed V and J ends, which lost 5 bases and 0 bases, there was a span of 16 bases. The CDR3 is 16 residues long. The CDR3 sequence: CASSATADLVNTEAFF. CDR3 coding DNA: TGTGCCAGCAGTGCCACAGCGGATCTCGTGAACACTGAAGCTTTCTTT.

This clonotype was seen repeatedly, ten times or more. The chain carries TRBV7-3 and TRBJ2-3; possibly TRBD2 for D (6 bases). CDR3 length equals 13 residues. V shed 4 bases and J shed 3 bases, with 8 bases lying between them. Germline CDR1 and CDR2: SGHTA and FQGTGA. The CDR3 DNA reads TGTGCCAGCAGCTACAGCGGGACAGATACGCAGTATTTT. Translated: CASSYSGTDTQYF.

The J gene is TRBJ1-6, the V gene TRBV20-1, with no clear D. The CDR3 runs to 13 residues. Germline V gene lookup returns CDR1 DFQATT and CDR2 SNEGSKA (reference sequence). The V gene lost 4 bases and the J gene lost 6 bases, with 10 bases spanning the gap. The CDR3 sequence is CSATRTANSPLHF. As DNA, the CDR3 is TGCAGTGCTACCCGGACTGCTAATTCACCCCTCCACTTT.

This clonotype turned up a few times. The chain combines TRBV20-1 with TRBJ2-1; TRBD2 matches 10 bases. The CDR3 has 14 amino acids. Germline loops: CDR1 DFQATT, CDR2 SNEGSKA (reference sequence). Trimming removed 5 bases from V and 4 bases from J; junction bases left unmatched: 5. As DNA, the CDR3 is TGCAGTGCTCCAGGACTAGCGGAATACAATGAGCAGTTCTTC. Protein product: CSAPGLAEYNEQFF.

This clonotype has more than one count but fewer than ten. The genes are TRBV30 and TRBJ2-7; the D is unclear. The CDR3 is made up of 12 amino acids. Trimming shortened V by 2 bases and J by 7 bases, and 12 bases separated the two germline ends. CDR1 is GTSNPN and CDR2 is SVGIG in the germline V gene (reference sequence). In nucleotides, the CDR3 is TGTGCCTGGAGTCCCAAGGCATGGGAGCAGTACTTC. Its translation: CAWSPKAWEQYF.

This clonotype has at least ten counts. V and J are TRBV4-3 and TRBJ2-5; 9 nucleotides match TRBD2. This CDR3 is built from 19 residues. The V gene's germline CDR1 is LGHNA and CDR2 YSLEER. V shed 0 bases and J 2 bases; nucleotides not matched to a gene: 13. The CDR3 is CASSQDSRRGGRRQETQYF. In DNA form, the CDR3 reads TGCGCCAGCAGCCAAGATAGCAGGCGGGGGGGCCGTCGGCAAGAGACCCAGTACTTC.

The genes are TRBV7-9 and TRBJ2-7; D is ambiguous. The CDR3 covers 14 residues. Germline V lookup: CDR1 SEHNR, CDR2 FQNEAQ (reference sequence). V lost 4 bases and J 2 bases, leaving 12 bases between the germline ends. CDR3 sequence (DNA): TGTGCCAGCAGCTCGCGCGCGCTAGCCTACGAGCAGTACTTC. Protein: CASSSRALAYEQYF.

The chain uses TRBV9 and TRBJ2-2; TRBD1 aligns across 9 bases. CDR3 length equals 17 residues. CDR1 and CDR2 from the germline V gene are SGDLS and YYNGEE. V shed 0 bases, J shed 2 bases, and the junction held 5 bases outside the gene matches. The CDR3 region is CASSVEGQGLNTGELFF. The DNA for the CDR3 is TGTGCCAGCAGCGTAGAGGGACAGGGCCTTAACACCGGGGAGCTGTTTTTT.

This chain uses TRBV7-8 with TRBJ1-5; the match to TRBD1 covers 10 bases. In germline, CDR1 is SGHVS, CDR2 FQNEAQ. The CDR3 is 14 residues long. V was clipped by 2 bases and J by 6 bases; unmatched bases: 1. In DNA, the CDR3 is TGTGCCAGCAGCTTAAGACAGGGGGCTCAGCCCCAGCATTTT. This translates into CASSLRQGAQPQHF.

The sample holds one count of this clonotype. The chain carries TRBV9 and TRBJ2-2; D is ambiguous. The CDR3 consists of 14 residues. V was shortened by 1 base and J by 2 bases, with 6 bases between the two germline ends. Per germline, CDR1 SGDLS and CDR2 YYNGEE. The CDR3 DNA follows: TGTGCCAGCAGCGTAACAGATAACACCGGGGAGCTGTTTTTT. The encoded protein is CASSVTDNTGELFF.